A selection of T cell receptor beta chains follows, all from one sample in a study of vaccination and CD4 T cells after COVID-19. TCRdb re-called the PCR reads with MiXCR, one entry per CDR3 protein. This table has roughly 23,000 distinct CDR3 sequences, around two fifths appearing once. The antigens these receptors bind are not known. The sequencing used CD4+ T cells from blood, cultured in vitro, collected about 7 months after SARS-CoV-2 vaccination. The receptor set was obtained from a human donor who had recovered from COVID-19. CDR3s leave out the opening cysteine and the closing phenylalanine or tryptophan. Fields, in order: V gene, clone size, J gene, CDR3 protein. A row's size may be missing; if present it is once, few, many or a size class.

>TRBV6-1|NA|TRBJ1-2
ASANYQGGYGYT
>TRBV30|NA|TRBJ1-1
AWSSERQGEAF
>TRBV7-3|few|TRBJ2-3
ASSLAHSIFSTDTQY
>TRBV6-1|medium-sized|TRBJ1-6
ASRDRRNSPLH
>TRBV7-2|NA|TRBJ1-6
ASSLNTGNNSPLH
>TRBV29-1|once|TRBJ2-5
SGTGGAETQY
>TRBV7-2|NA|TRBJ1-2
ASSLGVANYGYT
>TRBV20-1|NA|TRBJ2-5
SVEGQSETQY
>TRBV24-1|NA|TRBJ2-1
ATSDDWGGEQF
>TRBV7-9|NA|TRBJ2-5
ASTLGGGHQETQY
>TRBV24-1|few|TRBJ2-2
ATSEPRQGIGELF
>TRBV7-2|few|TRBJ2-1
ASSKRRDEQF
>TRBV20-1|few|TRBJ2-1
SAKLRAAYNEQF
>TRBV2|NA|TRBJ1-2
ASSEQKNYGYT
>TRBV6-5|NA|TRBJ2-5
ASSYDRVGETQY
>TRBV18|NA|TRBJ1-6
ASSADSNSPLH
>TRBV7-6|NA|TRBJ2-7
ASSLLASEQY
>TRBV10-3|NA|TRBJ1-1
AIRRLPGQGNRVSTEAF
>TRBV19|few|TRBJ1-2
ASGFPGTHGYT
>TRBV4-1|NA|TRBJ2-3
ASSQVLASDTQY
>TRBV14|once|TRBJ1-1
ASSQEADTEAF
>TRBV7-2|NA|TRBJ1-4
ASSNGQGNEKLF
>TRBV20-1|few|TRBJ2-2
SAVDRSNTGELF
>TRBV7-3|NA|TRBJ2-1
ASSTLAGELRGEQF
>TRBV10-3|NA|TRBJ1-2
AISEYLSQGLGYT
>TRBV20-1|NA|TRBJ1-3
SARDPRGPGNTIY
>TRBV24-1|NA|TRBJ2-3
ATSDTHYIGDGTDTQY
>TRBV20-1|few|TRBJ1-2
SAPGDRDYGYT
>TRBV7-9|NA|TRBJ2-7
ASSFRVGSVVNEQY
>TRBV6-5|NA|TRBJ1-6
ASSYSPGGNSPLH
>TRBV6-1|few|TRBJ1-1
ASGASSWNTEAF
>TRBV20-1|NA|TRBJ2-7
SARGLPGRGYEQY
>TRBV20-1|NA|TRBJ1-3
SASSGGGSRPIY
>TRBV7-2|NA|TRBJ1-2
ASSLGRNYGYT
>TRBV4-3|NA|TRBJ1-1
ASSQVGTGGIEAF